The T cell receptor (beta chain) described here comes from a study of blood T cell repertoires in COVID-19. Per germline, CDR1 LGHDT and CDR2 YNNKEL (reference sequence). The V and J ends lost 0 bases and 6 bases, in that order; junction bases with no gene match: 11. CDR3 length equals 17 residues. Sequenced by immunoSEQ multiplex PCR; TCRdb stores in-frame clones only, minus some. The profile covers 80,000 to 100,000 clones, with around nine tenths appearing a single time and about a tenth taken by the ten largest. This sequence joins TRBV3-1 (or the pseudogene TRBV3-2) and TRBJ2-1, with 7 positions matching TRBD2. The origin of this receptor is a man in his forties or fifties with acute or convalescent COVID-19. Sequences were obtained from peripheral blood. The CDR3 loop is CASSQDASGRGSNEQFF. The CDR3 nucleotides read TGTGCCAGCAGCCAAGATGCCTCCGGGCGGGGGAGCAATGAGCAGTTCTTC.